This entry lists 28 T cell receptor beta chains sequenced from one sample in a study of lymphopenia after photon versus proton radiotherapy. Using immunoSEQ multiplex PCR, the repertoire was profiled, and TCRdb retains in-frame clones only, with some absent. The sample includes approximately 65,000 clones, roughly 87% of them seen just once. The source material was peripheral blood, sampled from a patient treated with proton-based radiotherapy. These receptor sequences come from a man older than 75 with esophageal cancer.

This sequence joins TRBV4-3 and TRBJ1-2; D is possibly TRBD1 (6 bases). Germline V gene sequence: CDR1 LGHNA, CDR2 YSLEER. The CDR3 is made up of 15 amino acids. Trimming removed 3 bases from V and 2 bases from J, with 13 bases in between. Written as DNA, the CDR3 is TGCGCCAGCAGCCAGGCTGGGACACGGAACTATGGCTACACCTTC. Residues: CASSQAGTRNYGYTF.

The CDR3 reads CASSFLDNEKLFF. Here the CDR3 DNA reads TGTGCCAGCAGCTTCCTGGACAATGAAAAACTGTTTTTT. The chain recombines TRBV5-5 with TRBJ1-4; D gene unclear. Germline V gene lookup returns CDR1 SGHKS and CDR2 YYEKEE (reference sequence). The V gene lost 2 bases and the J gene lost 5 bases, with 7 bases spanning the gap. This CDR3 has 13 amino acids.

CDR3 region: CASTPGGGYEQYF. Here the CDR3 DNA reads TGTGCCAGTACCCCCGGGGGAGGCTACGAGCAGTACTTC. The chain links TRBV19 to TRBJ2-7; TRBD2 is a possible D gene (6 bases). Germline CDR1 is LNHDA and CDR2 is SQIVND (reference sequence). This CDR3 is built from 13 residues. Trimming pared 7 bases from V and 3 bases from J, leaving 13 bases between.

CDR3 in amino acids: CASSPQGPGPGYTF. The CDR3 nucleotides are TGCGCCAGCAGCCCACAGGGCCCCGGCCCTGGCTACACCTTC. The V gene is TRBV5-1, the J gene TRBJ1-2; maybe TRBD1 (6 bases). CDR1 and CDR2 (germline): SGHRS, YFSETQ. Trimming shortened V by 4 bases and J by 7 bases, and 17 bases separated the two germline ends. This CDR3 comprises 14 residues.

CDR3 coding DNA: TGTGCCTGGAGGGAAACAGGGGGCGCCGGTGAAAAACTGTTTTTT. It is translated as CAWRETGGAGEKLFF. This chain connects TRBV30 to TRBJ1-4, with 9 bases matching TRBD1. There are 15 residues in the CDR3. V lost 3 bases, J lost 7 bases, and 9 bases stayed unmatched. Germline V gene sequence: CDR1 GTSNPN, CDR2 SVGIG (reference sequence).

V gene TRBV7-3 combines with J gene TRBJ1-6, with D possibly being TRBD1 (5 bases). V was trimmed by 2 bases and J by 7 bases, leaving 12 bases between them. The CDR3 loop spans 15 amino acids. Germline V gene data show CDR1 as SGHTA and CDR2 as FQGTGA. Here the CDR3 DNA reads TGTGCCAGCAGCTTAGGGGGACGGCAGAATTCACCCCTCCACTTT. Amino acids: CASSLGGRQNSPLHF.

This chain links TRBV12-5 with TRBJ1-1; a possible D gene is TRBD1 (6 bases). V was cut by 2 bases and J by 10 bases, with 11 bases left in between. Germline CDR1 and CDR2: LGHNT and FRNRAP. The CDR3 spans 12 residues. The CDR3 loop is CASGLLGAAAFF. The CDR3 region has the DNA TGTGCTAGTGGTTTGCTGGGGGCGGCAGCTTTCTTT.

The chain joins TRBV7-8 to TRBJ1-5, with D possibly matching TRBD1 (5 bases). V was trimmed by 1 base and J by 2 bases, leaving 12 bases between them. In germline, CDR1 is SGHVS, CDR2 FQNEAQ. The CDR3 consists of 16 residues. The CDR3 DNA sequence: TGTGCCAGCAGCTTAGAAGGGGTATGGGGCAATCAGCCCCAGCATTTT. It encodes CASSLEGVWGNQPQHF.

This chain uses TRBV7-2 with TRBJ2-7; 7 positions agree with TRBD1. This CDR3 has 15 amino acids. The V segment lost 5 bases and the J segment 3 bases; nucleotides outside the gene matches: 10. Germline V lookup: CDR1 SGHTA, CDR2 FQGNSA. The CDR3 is CASSLRDSLYYEQYF. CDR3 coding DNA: TGTGCCAGCAGCCTCCGGGACAGTCTATACTACGAGCAGTACTTC.

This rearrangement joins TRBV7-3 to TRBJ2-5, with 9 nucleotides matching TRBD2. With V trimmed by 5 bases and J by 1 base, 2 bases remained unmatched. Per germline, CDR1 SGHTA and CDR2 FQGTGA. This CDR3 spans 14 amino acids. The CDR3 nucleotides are TGTGCCAGCAGCCCGACTAGCGGCCAAGAGACCCAGTACTTC. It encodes CASSPTSGQETQYF.

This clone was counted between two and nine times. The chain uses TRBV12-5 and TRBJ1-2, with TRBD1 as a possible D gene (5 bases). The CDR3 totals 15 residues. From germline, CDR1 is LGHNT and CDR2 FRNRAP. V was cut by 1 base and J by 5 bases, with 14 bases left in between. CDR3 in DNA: TGTGCTAGTGGTTTGGACCGGGACGTCCGGTATGGCTACACCTTC. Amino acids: CASGLDRDVRYGYTF.

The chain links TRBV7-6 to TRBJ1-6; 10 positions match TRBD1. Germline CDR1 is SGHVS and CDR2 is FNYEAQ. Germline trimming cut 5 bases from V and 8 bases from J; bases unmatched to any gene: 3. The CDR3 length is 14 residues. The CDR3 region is CASSPGTGDSPLHF. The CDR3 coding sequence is TGTGCCAGCAGCCCCGGGACAGGGGATTCACCCCTCCACTTT.

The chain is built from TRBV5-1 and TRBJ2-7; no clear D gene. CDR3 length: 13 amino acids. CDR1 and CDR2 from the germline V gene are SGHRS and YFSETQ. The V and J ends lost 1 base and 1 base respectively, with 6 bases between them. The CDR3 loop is CASSLIPSYEQYF. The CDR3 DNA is TGCGCCAGCAGCTTGATCCCGTCCTACGAGCAGTACTTC.

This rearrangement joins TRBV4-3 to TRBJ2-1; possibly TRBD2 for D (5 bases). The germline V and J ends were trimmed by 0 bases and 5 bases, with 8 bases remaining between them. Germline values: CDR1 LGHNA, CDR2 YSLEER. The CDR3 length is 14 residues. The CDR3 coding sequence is TGCGCCAGCAGCCAAGATTGGGAGAACAATGAGCAGTTCTTC. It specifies CASSQDWENNEQFF.

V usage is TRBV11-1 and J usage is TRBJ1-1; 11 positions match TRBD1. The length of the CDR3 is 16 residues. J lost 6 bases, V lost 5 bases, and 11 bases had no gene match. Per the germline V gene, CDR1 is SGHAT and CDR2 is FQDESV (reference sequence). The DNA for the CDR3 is TGTGCCAGCAGCAGCAGGACAGGGGGCTTTGAGGCTGAAGCTTTCTTT. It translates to CASSSRTGGFEAEAFF.

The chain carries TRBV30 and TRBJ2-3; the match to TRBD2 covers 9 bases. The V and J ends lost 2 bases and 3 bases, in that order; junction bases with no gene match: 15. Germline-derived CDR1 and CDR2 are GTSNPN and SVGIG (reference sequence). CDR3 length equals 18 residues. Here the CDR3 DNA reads TGTGCCTGGAGTATGATAGCGGGAGCATTTCAGAAAACAGATACGCAGTATTTT. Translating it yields CAWSMIAGAFQKTDTQYF.

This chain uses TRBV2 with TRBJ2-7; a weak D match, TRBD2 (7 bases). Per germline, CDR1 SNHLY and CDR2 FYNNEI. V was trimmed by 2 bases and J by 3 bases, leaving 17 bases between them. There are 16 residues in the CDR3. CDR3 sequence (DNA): TGTGCCAGCAGTGAATGGGGAGGGGGACGCCTCTACGAGCAGTACTTC. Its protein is CASSEWGGGRLYEQYF.

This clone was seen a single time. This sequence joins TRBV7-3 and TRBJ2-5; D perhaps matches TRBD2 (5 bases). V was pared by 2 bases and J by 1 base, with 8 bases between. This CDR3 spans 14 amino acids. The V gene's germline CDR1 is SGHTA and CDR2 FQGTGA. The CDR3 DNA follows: TGTGCCAGCAGCTTAGGAGGCAGCCAAGAGACCCAGTACTTC. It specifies CASSLGGSQETQYF.

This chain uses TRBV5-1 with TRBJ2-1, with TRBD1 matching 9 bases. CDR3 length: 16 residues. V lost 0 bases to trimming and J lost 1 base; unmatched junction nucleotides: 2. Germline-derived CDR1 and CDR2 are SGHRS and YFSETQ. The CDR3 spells CASSLAGTGSYNEQFF. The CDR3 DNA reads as TGCGCCAGCAGCTTGGCCGGGACAGGGTCCTACAATGAGCAGTTCTTC.

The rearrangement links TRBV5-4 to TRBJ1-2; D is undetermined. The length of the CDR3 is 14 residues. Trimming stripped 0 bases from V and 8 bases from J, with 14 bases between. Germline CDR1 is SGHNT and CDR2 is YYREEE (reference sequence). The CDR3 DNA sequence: TGTGCCAGCAGCTTGGCCCCAGCAGCACCCGGCTACACCTTC. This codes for CASSLAPAAPGYTF.

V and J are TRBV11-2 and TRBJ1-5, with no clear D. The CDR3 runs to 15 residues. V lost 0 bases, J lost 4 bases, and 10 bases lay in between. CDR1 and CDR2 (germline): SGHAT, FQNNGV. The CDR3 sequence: CASSLDPSGNQPQHF. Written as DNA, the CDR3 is TGTGCCAGCAGCTTAGACCCCTCGGGGAATCAGCCCCAGCATTTT.

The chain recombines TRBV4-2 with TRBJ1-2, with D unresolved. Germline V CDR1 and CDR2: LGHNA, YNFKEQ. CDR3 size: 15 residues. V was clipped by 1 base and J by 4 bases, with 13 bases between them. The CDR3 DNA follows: TGTGCCAGCAGCCAAGGTGATGGCAAAACCTATGGCTACACCTTC. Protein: CASSQGDGKTYGYTF.

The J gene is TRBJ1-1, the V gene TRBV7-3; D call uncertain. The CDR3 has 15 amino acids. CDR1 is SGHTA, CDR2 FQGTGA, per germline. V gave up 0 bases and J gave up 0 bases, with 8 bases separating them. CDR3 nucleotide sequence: TGTGCCAGCAGCTTAACACGGGATATGAACACTGAAGCTTTCTTT. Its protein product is CASSLTRDMNTEAFF.

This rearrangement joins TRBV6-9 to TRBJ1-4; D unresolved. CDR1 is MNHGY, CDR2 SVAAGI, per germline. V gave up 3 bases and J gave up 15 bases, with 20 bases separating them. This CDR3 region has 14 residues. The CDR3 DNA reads TGTGCCAGCAGTTACTCAATCGTAAGGGAAAGGGTGTTTTTT. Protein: CASSYSIVRERVFF.

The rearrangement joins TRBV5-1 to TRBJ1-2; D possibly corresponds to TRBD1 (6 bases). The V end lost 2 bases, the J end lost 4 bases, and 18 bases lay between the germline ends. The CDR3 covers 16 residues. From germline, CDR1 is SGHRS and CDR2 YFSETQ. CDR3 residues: CASSLGGGRGSYGYTF. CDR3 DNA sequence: TGCGCCAGCAGCTTAGGCGGGGGCCGAGGGAGCTATGGCTACACCTTC. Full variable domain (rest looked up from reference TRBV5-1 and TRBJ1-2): KAGVTQTPRYLIKTRGQQVTLSCSPISGHRSVSWYQQTPGQGLQFLFEYFSETQRNKGNFPGRFSGRQFSNSRSEMNVSTLELGDSALYLCASSLGGGRGSYGYTFGSGTRLTVV.

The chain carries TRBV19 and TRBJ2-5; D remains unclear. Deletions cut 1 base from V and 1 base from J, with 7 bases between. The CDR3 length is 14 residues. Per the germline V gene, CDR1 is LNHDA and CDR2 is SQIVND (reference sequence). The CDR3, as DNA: TGTGCCAGTAGTATAGGACTCTCCCAAGAGACCCAGTACTTC. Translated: CASSIGLSQETQYF.

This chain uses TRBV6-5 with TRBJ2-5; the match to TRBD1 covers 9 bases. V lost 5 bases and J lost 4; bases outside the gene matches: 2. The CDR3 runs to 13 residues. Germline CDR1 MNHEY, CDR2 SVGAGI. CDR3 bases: TGTGCCAGCAGTCCGACAGGGGGAGAGACCCAGTACTTC. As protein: CASSPTGGETQYF.

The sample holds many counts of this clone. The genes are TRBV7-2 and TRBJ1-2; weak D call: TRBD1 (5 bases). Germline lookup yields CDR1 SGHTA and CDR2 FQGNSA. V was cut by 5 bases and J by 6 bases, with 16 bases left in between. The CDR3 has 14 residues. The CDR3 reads CASSRGLQVNGYTF. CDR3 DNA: TGTGCCAGCAGCCGAGGTTTACAGGTCAATGGCTACACCTTC.